The text below deals with one T cell receptor (beta chain). What it binds is unknown. From 5'RACE with constant-segment primers came TCR alpha and TCR beta cDNA libraries that carried sample barcodes and UMIs. TCRdb reprocessed the 5' RACE reads via MiXCR and lists one record per CDR3 protein. This sample has around 420,000 distinct CDR3 sequences, with 24% found just once. These data come from a study of T-cell memory formation after mild COVID-19. On the study more broadly: The study found TCR clusters largely donor specific. Findings and limits, study-wide: Second-wave clones peaking on day 37 lacked confirmed SARS-CoV-2 specificity.

The V segment lost 4 bases and the J segment 8 bases; nucleotides outside the gene matches: 6. CDR1 is KGHDR, CDR2 SFDVKD, per germline. The CDR3 runs 13 residues. V and J are TRBV24-1 and TRBJ1-1, with TRBD1 identical over 7 bases. The sequenced material came from PBMCs or a T cell subset sorted from them (not recorded which). The TCR originated in an adult woman who had mild COVID-19 (a few samples of this study predate the infection). Cell type and time point are not known. DNA of the CDR3: TGTGCCACCAGTGAGGCCGGGACAGAGGAAGCTTTCTTT. Amino acid sequence: CATSEAGTEEAFF.